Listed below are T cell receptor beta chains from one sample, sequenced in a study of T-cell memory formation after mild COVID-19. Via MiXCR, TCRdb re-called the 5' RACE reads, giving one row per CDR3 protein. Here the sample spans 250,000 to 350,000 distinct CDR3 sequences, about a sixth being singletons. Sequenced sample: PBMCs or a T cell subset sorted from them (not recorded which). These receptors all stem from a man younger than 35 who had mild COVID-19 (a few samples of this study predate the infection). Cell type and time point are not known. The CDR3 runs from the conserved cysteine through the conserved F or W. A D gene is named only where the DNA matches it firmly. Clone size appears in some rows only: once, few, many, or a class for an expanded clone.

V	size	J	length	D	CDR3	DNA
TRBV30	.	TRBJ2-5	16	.	CAWVPDTGKFLETQYF	TGTGCCTGGGTACCTGACACAGGCAAGTTCCTAGAGACCCAGTACTTC
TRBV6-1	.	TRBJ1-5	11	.	CASSSNQPQHF	TGTGCCAGCAGCAGCAATCAGCCCCAGCATTTT
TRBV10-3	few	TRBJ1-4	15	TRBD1	CAISDGQGARVGLFF	TGTGCCATCAGCGACGGACAGGGGGCTAGAGTGGGACTGTTTTTT
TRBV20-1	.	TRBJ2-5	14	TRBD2	CSAGLAGSQETQYF	TGCAGTGCAGGACTAGCGGGGAGCCAAGAGACCCAGTACTTC
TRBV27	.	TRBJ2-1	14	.	CASSRNGVYNEQFF	TGTGCCAGCAGTCGTAATGGGGTTTACAATGAGCAGTTCTTC
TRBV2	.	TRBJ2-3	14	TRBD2	CASRASGVRDTQYF	TGTGCCAGCAGGGCTAGCGGGGTCCGAGATACGCAGTATTTT
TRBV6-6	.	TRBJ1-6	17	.	CASSYSGRNRYNSPLHF	TGTGCCAGCAGTTACTCGGGCCGGAACCGGTATAATTCACCCCTCCACTTT
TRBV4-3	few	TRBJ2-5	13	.	CASSPTARGTQYF	TGCGCCAGCAGCCCAACTGCTCGGGGCACCCAGTACTTC
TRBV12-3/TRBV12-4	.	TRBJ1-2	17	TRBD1	CASSFRLGRGHFYGYTF	TGTGCCAGCAGTTTTCGCCTGGGCAGGGGGCATTTCTATGGCTACACCTTC
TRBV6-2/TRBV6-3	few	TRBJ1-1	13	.	CASTLTTALEAFF	TGTGCCAGCACCTTGACTACGGCCCTCGAAGCTTTCTTT
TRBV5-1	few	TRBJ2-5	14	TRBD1	CASSWSGQQETQYF	TGCGCCAGCAGCTGGTCGGGACAGCAAGAGACCCAGTACTTC
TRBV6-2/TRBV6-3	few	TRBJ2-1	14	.	CASTQGTGAGEQFF	TGTGCCAGCACCCAGGGAACCGGGGCGGGTGAGCAGTTCTTC
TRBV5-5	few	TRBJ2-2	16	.	CASSLYSAGGTGELFF	TGTGCCAGCAGCTTGTACTCGGCAGGGGGGACCGGGGAGCTGTTTTTT
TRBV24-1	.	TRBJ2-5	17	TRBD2	CATSDFGTSGGGETQYF	TGTGCCACCAGTGATTTTGGCACTAGCGGGGGTGGGGAGACCCAGTACTTC
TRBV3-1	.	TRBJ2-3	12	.	CAGRQRTDTQYF	TGTGCCGGTCGACAGCGCACAGATACGCAGTATTTT
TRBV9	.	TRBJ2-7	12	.	CASSDGYTEQYF	TGTGCCAGCAGCGACGGTTATACCGAGCAGTACTTC
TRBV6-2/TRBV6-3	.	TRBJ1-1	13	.	CASSYGQNTEAFF	TGTGCCAGCAGTTACGGGCAGAACACTGAAGCTTTCTTT
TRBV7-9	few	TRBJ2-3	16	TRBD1	CASSALAGGISDTQYF	TGTGCCAGCAGCGCCCTGGCAGGGGGCATTTCAGATACGCAGTATTTT
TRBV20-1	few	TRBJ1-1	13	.	CSAPPAGYAEAFF	TGCAGTGCTCCACCTGCGGGGTACGCTGAAGCTTTCTTT
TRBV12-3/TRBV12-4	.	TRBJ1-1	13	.	CASEGDGDTEAFF	TGTGCCAGCGAGGGGGATGGGGACACTGAAGCTTTCTTT
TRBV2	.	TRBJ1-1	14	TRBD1	CASRYREGTGKAFF	TGTGCCAGCAGGTACAGGGAGGGGACAGGTAAAGCTTTCTTT
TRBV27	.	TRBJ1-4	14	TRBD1	CASSTTGLGEKLFF	TGTGCCAGCAGTACGACAGGGCTCGGTGAAAAACTGTTTTTT
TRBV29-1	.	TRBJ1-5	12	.	CSASGPEQPQHF	TGCAGCGCTTCAGGGCCGGAGCAGCCCCAGCATTTT
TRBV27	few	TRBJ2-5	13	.	CASSLSYQETQYF	TGTGCCAGCAGTTTATCCTACCAAGAGACCCAGTACTTC
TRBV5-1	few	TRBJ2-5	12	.	CASSKTRETQYF	TGCGCCAGCAGCAAGACCCGTGAGACCCAGTACTTC
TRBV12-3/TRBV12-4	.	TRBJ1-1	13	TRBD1	CATCPRTGAEAFF	TGTGCCACCTGTCCGAGGACAGGGGCTGAAGCTTTCTTT
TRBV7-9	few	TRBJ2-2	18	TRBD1	CASRPRAGTGANTGELFF	TGTGCCAGCAGGCCGAGGGCCGGGACAGGCGCGAACACCGGGGAGCTGTTTTTT
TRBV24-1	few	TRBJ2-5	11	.	CATGGGETQYF	TGTGCCACCGGGGGCGGGGAGACCCAGTACTTC
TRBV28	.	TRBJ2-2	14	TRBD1	CASRDRGTTGELFF	TGTGCCAGCAGGGACAGGGGGACTACCGGGGAGCTGTTTTTT
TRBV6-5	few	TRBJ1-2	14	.	CASSYSTTKGGYTF	TGTGCCAGCAGTTACTCGACGACAAAAGGGGGCTACACCTTC
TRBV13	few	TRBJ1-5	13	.	CASSLTPNQPQHF	TGTGCCAGCAGCTTGACACCTAATCAGCCCCAGCATTTT
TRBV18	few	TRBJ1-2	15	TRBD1	CASSPRTGGYGSYTF	TGTGCCAGCTCACCACGGACAGGCGGCTATGGAAGCTACACCTTC
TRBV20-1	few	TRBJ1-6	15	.	CSANVRAAHNSPLHF	TGCAGTGCTAACGTTAGGGCAGCCCATAATTCACCCCTCCACTTT
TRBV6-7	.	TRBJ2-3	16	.	CASTYLAGTSADTQYF	TGTGCCAGCACCTACCTGGCGGGGACATCAGCAGATACGCAGTATTTT
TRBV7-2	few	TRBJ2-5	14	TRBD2	CASTRRGGLETQYF	TGTGCCAGCACGAGGCGGGGGGGCCTGGAGACCCAGTACTTC
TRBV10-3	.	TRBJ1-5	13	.	CAISGGVNQPQHF	TGTGCCATCAGTGGGGGCGTTAATCAGCCCCAGCATTTT
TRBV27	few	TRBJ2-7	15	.	CASSMLGQGPYEQYF	TGTGCCAGCAGCATGCTGGGGCAGGGGCCCTACGAGCAGTACTTC
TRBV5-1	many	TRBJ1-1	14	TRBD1	CASSAQGAIAEAFF	TGCGCCAGCAGCGCACAGGGGGCGATAGCTGAAGCTTTCTTT
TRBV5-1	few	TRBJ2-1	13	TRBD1	CASSLGRDSEQFF	TGCGCCAGCAGCTTGGGTAGGGACAGTGAGCAGTTCTTC
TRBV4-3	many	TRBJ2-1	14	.	CASSQGAPNNEQFF	TGCGCCAGCAGCCAGGGGGCGCCGAACAATGAGCAGTTCTTC
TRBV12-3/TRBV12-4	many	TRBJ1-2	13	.	CASSIPGSYGYTF	TGTGCCAGCAGTATTCCGGGCAGCTATGGCTACACCTTC
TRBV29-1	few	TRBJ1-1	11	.	CSASGDAEAFF	TGCAGCGCGAGTGGGGACGCTGAAGCTTTCTTT
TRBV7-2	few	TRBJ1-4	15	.	CASSRSGGANEKLFF	TGTGCCAGCAGCCGTTCCGGGGGGGCTAATGAAAAACTGTTTTTT
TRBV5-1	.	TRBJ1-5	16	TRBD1	CASSLGPDREDQPQHF	TGCGCCAGCAGCCTGGGTCCGGACAGGGAGGATCAGCCCCAGCATTTT
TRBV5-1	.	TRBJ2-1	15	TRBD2	CASSAGLAVYNEQFF	TGCGCCAGCAGCGCGGGACTAGCGGTCTACAATGAGCAGTTCTTC
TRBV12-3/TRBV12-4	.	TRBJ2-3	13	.	CASSGLGSDTQYF	TGTGCCAGCAGTGGCCTTGGCTCAGATACGCAGTATTTT
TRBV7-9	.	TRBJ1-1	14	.	CASSSVTVNTEAFF	TGTGCCAGCAGCTCGGTGACGGTGAACACTGAAGCTTTCTTT
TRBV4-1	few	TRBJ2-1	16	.	CASSQDLRVSYNEQFF	TGCGCCAGCAGCCAAGATCTTAGAGTTTCCTACAATGAGCAGTTCTTC
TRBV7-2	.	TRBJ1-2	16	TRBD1	CASSFTYQGQGNGYTF	TGTGCCAGCAGCTTCACTTACCAGGGACAGGGGAACGGCTACACCTTC
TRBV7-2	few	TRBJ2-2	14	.	CASSILRVTGELFF	TGTGCCAGCAGCATACTCAGGGTCACCGGGGAGCTGTTTTTT
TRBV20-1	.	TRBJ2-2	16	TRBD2	CSASGTSGGAPGELFF	TGCAGTGCTAGCGGGACTAGCGGGGGGGCCCCCGGGGAGCTGTTTTTT
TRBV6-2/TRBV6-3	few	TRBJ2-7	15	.	CASSYEASNYYEQYF	TGTGCCAGCAGTTATGAAGCCTCGAACTACTACGAGCAGTACTTC
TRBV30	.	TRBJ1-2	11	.	CAAWGAGGYTF	TGTGCCGCGTGGGGGGCTGGTGGCTACACCTTC
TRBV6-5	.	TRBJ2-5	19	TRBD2	CASSFEGTSGGEYQETQYF	TGTGCCAGCAGCTTCGAGGGGACTAGCGGGGGAGAGTACCAAGAGACCCAGTACTTC
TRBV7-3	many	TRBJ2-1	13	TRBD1	CASSLTGGNEQFF	TGTGCCAGCAGCTTGACAGGGGGCAATGAGCAGTTCTTC
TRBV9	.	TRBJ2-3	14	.	CASSDGGWTDTQYF	TGTGCCAGCAGCGACGGGGGCTGGACAGATACGCAGTATTTT
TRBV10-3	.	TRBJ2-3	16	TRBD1	CAISESGQGGGDTQYF	TGTGCCATCAGTGAGTCAGGACAGGGTGGGGGAGATACGCAGTATTTT
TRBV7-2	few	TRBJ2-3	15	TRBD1	CASNPGGYGTDTQYF	TGTGCCAGCAACCCAGGGGGTTACGGCACAGATACGCAGTATTTT
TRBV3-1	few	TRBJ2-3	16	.	CASSPPWGDSADTQYF	TGTGCCAGCAGCCCCCCGTGGGGGGATAGTGCAGATACGCAGTATTTT
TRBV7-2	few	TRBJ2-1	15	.	CASSLALGGYNEQFF	TGTGCCAGCAGCTTAGCGTTGGGTGGGTACAATGAGCAGTTCTTC